This entry features one TCR beta chain sequence. Its antigen specificity is not known. It has no much larger one-base neighbor in the sample; base qualities were not kept. This sample is drawn from a study of cytomegalovirus exposure and HLA in healthy donors (dated by TCRdb to the late 2010s). About the full investigation: In an earlier analysis of 587 of the donors, 276 Gb of sequence data and 120 million or so unique TCR beta sequences from some 170 million T cells were reported. The study used immunosequencing to profile the T cell repertoires of 666 subjects and linked those repertoires to cytomegalovirus serostatus. In a later analysis, previously published TCR beta repertoires from 500 to 750 donors were re-analyzed and high-resolution HLA genotyping was added so that TCR occurrence patterns could be studied. Of the approximately 400 genotyped donors, approximately 81% were placed in the genetic ancestry cluster associated with self-reported Caucasian donors. Among about 400 genotyped donors of the cohort, an average of roughly 230,000 unique TCR beta nucleotide sequences was sequenced per donor, of which 15% to 20% were non-productive. A separate validation cohort of roughly 130 different subjects was used in addition to the roughly 620-subject first cohort. Genome-wide SNP genotypes for about 55% of the roughly 670 donors were used in a later genetic analysis, which treated that subset as a discovery cohort. The number of typed donors differed by locus: about 620-640 for A, B, C, DRB1 and DQB1; 500 to 550 for DQA1; approximately 610 for DPA1; and about 450 for DPB1. Every discovery cohort repertoire had been produced on one sequencing platform. Both class I and class II loci were covered by HLA typing, at four-digit resolution. Donor age, sex, ethnicity and CMV serostatus were compiled alongside the repertoire data. Approximately 330 gigabases of sequencing data and around 85 million unique TCR sequences made up an early release that covered 500 to 650 HLA-typed donors. The later analysis used no new phenotypic data to find candidate immune exposures, relying instead on TCR beta sequences and their occurrence across donors. Because of strong linkage in the cohort, a handful of DR-DQ haplotypes were treated as single units for association and clustering. To predict cytomegalovirus infection status, the study combined high-throughput TCR immunosequencing, statistical association of individual TCRs with disease status, and machine learning. The aim of the study was to test whether cataloging public T cell receptors could identify signatures of past pathogen exposure. An earlier analysis of 450 to 750 of the donors used high-throughput TCR beta sequencing to judge whether each TCR beta V gene segment behaved as functional or pseudogenic.

The method behind the library was the immunoSEQ multiplex PCR assay. A mixture of 60 forward primers for TCR Vbeta segments and 13 reverse primers for TCR Jbeta segments was used in the multiplex PCR. The CDR3 region of rearranged TCR beta genes was amplified from genomic DNA with a multiplex PCR assay. The amplified TCR beta libraries were sequenced on the Illumina HiSeq System as 87-base-pair reads. The paper's processing steps were these. A later analysis counted around 72 million unique TCR beta chains across the 650 to 800 repertoires, and roughly 11 million of these chains were shared by at least two donors. Raw reads were error-corrected and collapsed into unique sequences by a nearest-neighbor algorithm in which closely related sequences were merged to remove PCR and sequencing errors. CDR3 sequences were aligned to IMGT reference sequences to assign V, D and J gene segments. For a sequence to be retained, a match of at least six nucleotides to both a V gene segment and a J gene segment was required. A rearrangement counted as productive if the CDR3 had no stop codons and remained in frame with V and J, and every other rearrangement counted as non-productive. Following IMGT convention, CDR3 was defined as the stretch from the second conserved V-encoded cysteine to the conserved J-encoded phenylalanine. The earlier analysis of fewer than 700 of the donors excluded sequences that lacked an unambiguous match to a single V gene segment. In an earlier analysis of some 590 of the donors, V segments were called functional above 56.7% productive rearrangements and were called segregating when the between-donor standard deviation exceeded 5%. A statistical classification framework was built for diagnosing cytomegalovirus status from the catalog of TCR beta chain sequences. In a later analysis, V and J genes were assigned by comparing TCR nucleotide sequences against IMGT/GENE-DB human TR gene sequences. A later analysis assigned CDR3 sequences and most-parsimonious VDJ recombination scenarios with the TCRdist pipeline. In a later analysis, every TCR beta chain was defined by the combination of its CDR3 amino acid sequence and its V-gene family, and reads without a unique V-gene family were dropped. A later analysis removed several hundred highly shared, low-generation-probability nucleotide sequences to deal with suspected cross-contamination and a sequencing artifact. In a later analysis, a clonal expansion index was calculated for each public chain from normalized within-repertoire ranks of inferred template counts. Generation probabilities in a later analysis came from a VDJ recombination model fitted to out-of-frame rearrangements, and those results were checked against IGoR. Hypergeometric tests were used in a later analysis to score TCR-TCR, TCR-HLA and TCR-CMV co-occurrence, with a repertoire-size bias correction applied to the TCR pairs. A later analysis estimated false discovery rates by permuting HLA or CMV assignments 20 times. In a later analysis, co-occurring TCRs were grouped using DBSCAN, and TCRdist sequence similarity was added for clustering within HLA-allele-positive subsets. Co-occurrence clustering excluded repertoires with fewer than 30,000 or more than 120,000 public chains, plus five with anomalous nucleotide sharing. Imported from immuneACCESS, the table was reduced by TCRdb to in-frame sequences with V and J called. These copies leave out some clones; in studies compared against another copy, an unresolved V gene accounts for under half, and the cause of the remainder is not known. Clone size and V and J calls were adopted from that table, with D and trimming inferred from the DNA. The table for this sample lists more than 100,000 clones; roughly three quarters of them were counted only once. 0.94% of the sample belongs to the ten largest clones.

The paper as a whole reports these results and caveats: The study gave a list of over 150 TCR beta chains associated with cytomegalovirus. Across donors, most TCR sequences were observed very rarely, whereas some public TCRs were present in many individuals. Some 16 rarely observed V segments, including chromosome 9 orphons, were excluded from the earlier analysis of several hundred of the donors because counts were too low. In a later analysis, several top co-occurrence clusters were reported to appear linked to parvovirus B19, influenza, CMV and Epstein-Barr virus. According to a later analysis, TCR association rates differed among HLA loci, with DRB1 alleles showing the most associated TCRs and HLA-C alleles showing the fewest. The presence/absence analyses assumed that sequencing depth was roughly uniform across donors, and that assumption may not be true. In a later analysis, HLA-associated TCR beta chains showed more clonal expansion and lower generation probabilities than non-associated chains that were equally common. The 87-base-pair reads could not distinguish some IMGT-functional V segments, including TRBV6-2 and TRBV6-3, so those segments were excluded. Linkage disequilibrium might explain the correlated functional status among segregating V segments, but an unknown experimental factor could not be excluded. Because some donors lacked HLA typing at each locus, the association tests relied only on the typed subset. Specific HLA alleles were associated with more than 15,000 TCR beta sequences at a false discovery rate of 0.05 in a later analysis. In this cohort, only TCR beta chains were sequenced, and detectable features were limited by the absence of alpha or paired-chain data. V-gene and J-gene trimming of TCR beta chains was associated with a missense DCLRE1C variant in a later genetic analysis, and the association was replicated in an independent cohort. The classifier was reported to diagnose cytomegalovirus status with high specificity and sensitivity in both the original cohort and the validation cohort. A further reported finding was that TCR beta sequences accurately predicted the HLA-A and HLA-B alleles for most subjects in the first cohort. The sequencing pipeline was judged likely to have produced a cluster of highly shared sequence variants as a technical artifact. When HLA alleles, especially DR and DQ, strongly co-occurred, TCR associations were difficult to assign to individual alleles. A later genetic analysis reported fewer N-insertions in productive TCRs among donors in an Asian-associated ancestry cluster than the approximately 670-donor mean. A few of the identified cytomegalovirus-associated TCR beta chains were confirmed in vitro to be specific for cytomegalovirus antigens. A later analysis found that most CMV-associated TCR beta chains appeared HLA-restricted, with HLA associations seemingly driven largely by CMV exposure. For the cohort, immune exposure information was limited to CMV serostatus. The authors suggested that the approach could potentially be generalized to other disease states and immunological phenotypes. In an earlier analysis of some 500 of the donors, most TCR beta V segments were observed in productive rearrangements about 90% or about 30% of the time, broadly matching IMGT annotations.

In total, 500 to 700 healthy bone marrow donors made up the cohort. At the time of sampling, every cohort member was nominally healthy, though immune exposures that went unrecorded were likely present. The donor was CMV seronegative and belonged to the group of over 350 seronegative cohort members. Each donor provided a peripheral blood sample, and peripheral blood mononuclear cells were used for TCR beta sequencing. Genomic DNA was extracted from the blood cell samples with the Qiagen DNeasy Blood Extraction Kit. The CDR3 covers 16 residues, taking in both the cysteine and the phenylalanine. The CDR3 DNA has 48 bases and is translated from base 1. In the germline V gene, CDR1 corresponds to SGHAT and CDR2 to FQNNGV. V lost 1 base and J lost 1 base, and the count of bases not matched to a germline gene is 6.

This sequence was found in an older woman in good health and CMV-seronegative. The chain is encoded by TRBV11-2 joined to TRBJ2-7; 8 nucleotides in the junction match TRBD1. The source material was PBMCs. The nucleotide sequence is TGTGCCAGCAGCTTAGGCCGGGACAGGCGTTCCTACGAGCAGTACTTC. Protein translation: CASSLGRDRRSYEQYF.